The text below deals with one T cell receptor beta chain. Its matching antigen is unknown. Profiled with immunoSEQ multiplex PCR; TCRdb holds only in-frame clones, not every one. The sample lists roughly 16,000 clones, 90% to 95% seen once, with about 2% in the top ten. The time point: recipient sample about 28 days before transplant, after cytoreduction. These data come from a study of T cell clonotyping in hematopoietic cell transplantation. In the study overall: Recipient samples before transplant were obtained post-cytoreduction. Regarding the study as a whole: Cells were unsorted, so CD4 and CD8 contributions were not separated. Few recipient clonotypes overlapped donors; over 97% were de novo at given depth. Pathologically expanded recipient clonotypes increased progressively from day 30 to day 180 as diversity fell.

This clonotype was sampled from a man aged 18 to 30 with biphenotypic leukemia. Some clones in this sample may be carry-over from other donors' samples. The starting material was peripheral blood mononuclear cells, obtained before stem cell transplant.

DNA of the CDR3: TGTGCCAGCAGCTACTCCCTAGTGGTCTCCTACAATGAGCAGTTCTTC. This gives the protein CASSYSLVVSYNEQFF. The gene calls are TRBV11-2 and TRBJ2-1, with no clear D. Germline assignment: CDR1 SGHAT and CDR2 FQNNGV. V was pared by 4 bases and J by 0 bases, with 13 bases between. The CDR3 totals 16 residues.